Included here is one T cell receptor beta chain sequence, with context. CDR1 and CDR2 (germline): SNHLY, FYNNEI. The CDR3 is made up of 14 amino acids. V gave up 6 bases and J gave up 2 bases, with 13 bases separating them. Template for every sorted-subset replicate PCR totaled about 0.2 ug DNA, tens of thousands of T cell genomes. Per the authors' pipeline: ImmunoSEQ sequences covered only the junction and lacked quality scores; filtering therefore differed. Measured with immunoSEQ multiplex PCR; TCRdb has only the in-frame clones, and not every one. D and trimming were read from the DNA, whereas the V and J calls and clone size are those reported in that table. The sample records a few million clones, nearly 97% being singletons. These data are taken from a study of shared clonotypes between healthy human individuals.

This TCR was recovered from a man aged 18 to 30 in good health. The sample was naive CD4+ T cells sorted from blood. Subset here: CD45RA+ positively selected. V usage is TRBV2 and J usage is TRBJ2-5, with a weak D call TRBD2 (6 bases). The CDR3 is CASSWGGPQETQYF. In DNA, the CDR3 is TGTGCCAGCAGCTGGGGAGGCCCGCAAGAGACCCAGTACTTC.